This entry features one TCR beta chain sequence. Antigen specificity is unknown. Sequencing used immunoSEQ multiplex PCR; TCRdb keeps in-frame clones, though not all of them. The table lists 27,000 or so clones, 80% to 85% of them singletons. This entry is derived from a study of T cells in localized non-small cell lung cancer. Regarding the study as a whole: As only one tumor region underwent sequencing, heterogeneity remains possible. Turning up in adjacent lung were a median roughly 60 of the top 100 tumor clones. The study found T cell clonality highest in uninvolved adjacent lung, above tumor.

The J segment lost 3 bases and the V segment lost 6 bases, leaving 3 bases of the junction unmatched. CDR1 and CDR2 (germline): MDHEN, SYDVKM. The CDR3 is made up of 13 amino acids. This specimen consisted of peripheral blood, obtained before any cancer treatment. This receptor was identified in a woman aged 40 to 75 with stage I lung adenocarcinoma. This rearrangement joins TRBV28 to TRBJ2-7; 9 bases fit TRBD1. The CDR3 sequence: CASRPGQGYEQYF. The CDR3 DNA is TGTGCCAGCAGACCGGGACAGGGCTACGAGCAGTACTTC.